This T cell receptor (beta chain) is from a study of blood T cell repertoires in COVID-19. Study information: Acute and convalescent COVID-19 specimens originated in the United States, Italy and Spain. Sample material is recorded as cDNA or gDNA derived from T cells, B-cell-depleted T cells, or PBMCs.

Under the authors' procedure: Counts of nucleated cells, estimated from reference gene primer amplification, were obtained. Using immunoSEQ multiplex PCR, the repertoire was profiled, and TCRdb retains in-frame clones only, with some absent. V, J and clone size reflect that table, while D and trimming were determined from the DNA. This sample yields about 250,000 clones, of which 80% to 90% are seen a single time; approximately 1.4% belongs to the top ten. After removal of 1 base from V and 5 bases from J, the junction contained 1 base not matched to a gene. This CDR3 spans 14 amino acids. Germline lookup yields CDR1 LGHDT and CDR2 YNNKEL (reference sequence).

Sequencing input: peripheral blood. The TCR originated in an elderly man with acute or convalescent COVID-19. J is TRBJ2-2 and V is TRBV3-1 (or the pseudogene TRBV3-2); 7 nucleotides agree with TRBD2. CDR3 amino acids: CASSQGGGTGELFF. CDR3 DNA sequence: TGTGCCAGCAGCCAAGGCGGGGGTACCGGGGAGCTGTTTTTT.